The 14 T cell receptor beta chains below come from one sample, sequenced in a study of beta chain features in type 1 diabetes. Notes on the study in general: Across all four CD4+ subsets, people with type 1 diabetes showed modestly shorter TCRB CDR3s.

cDNA synthesis used the whole RNA isolate, giving expressed TCRB sequences. Only in-frame clones appear in the TCRdb table, and some are missing; sequencing was by immunoSEQ multiplex PCR. The data show around 650,000 clones, 9.5% to 15% seen once. These receptors' antigens are unknown. The source material was naive CD4+ T cells from blood. The receptor set was obtained from a man aged 25 to 40 with type 1 diabetes.

Only a few counts were recorded for this clone. V and J are TRBV19 and TRBJ2-5, with a tentative D call TRBD1 (5 bases). The germline gives CDR1 LNHDA, CDR2 SQIVND (reference sequence). V lost 3 bases, J lost 3 bases, and 8 bases lay in between. This CDR3 is 13 amino acids long. In nucleotides, the CDR3 is TGTGCCAGTAGTATTGTACAGGAAGAGACCCAGTACTTC. Translating it yields CASSIVQEETQYF.

The rearrangement links TRBV7-7 to TRBJ2-7; D may be TRBD1 (5 bases). Trimming took off 6 bases at V and 4 bases at J, with 19 bases between the two ends. Germline-derived CDR1 and CDR2 are SSHAT and FNYEAQ (reference sequence). This CDR3 comprises 15 residues. Written as DNA, the CDR3 is TGTGCCAGCAGTTTAATGCAGGGCGAGATTTACGAGCAGTACTTC. This encodes CASSLMQGEIYEQYF.

The chain uses TRBV27 and TRBJ1-5; D not certain. V shed 3 bases and J shed 4 bases, with 7 bases lying between them. The length of the CDR3 is 13 residues. Per germline, CDR1 MNHEY and CDR2 SMNVEV (reference sequence). The CDR3 bases are TGTGCCAGCAGTTTGGGTTCGAATCAGCCCCAGCATTTT. It is translated as CASSLGSNQPQHF.

This clone was observed a few times. The chain combines TRBV4-3 with TRBJ2-2; unclear D gene. CDR3 size: 15 residues. V dropped 4 bases and J dropped 4 bases, with 13 bases sitting between them. Germline CDR1 is LGHNA and CDR2 is YSLEER. CDR3 loop: CASSLSPGGTGELFF. As DNA, the CDR3 is TGCGCCAGCAGCCTTTCTCCCGGCGGCACCGGGGAGCTGTTTTTT.

V and J are TRBV15 and TRBJ2-1; 9 nucleotides line up with TRBD2. CDR1 LNHNV and CDR2 YYDKDF come from the germline V gene (reference sequence). CDR3 length equals 16 residues. The V gene end was trimmed by 1 base and the J gene end by 6 bases; junction bases not matched to a gene: 7. CDR3 DNA sequence: TGTGCCACCAGCAGAGGGGTAGCGGGGGAAGGCAATGAGCAGTTCTTC. This encodes CATSRGVAGEGNEQFF.

This clone was counted a few times. This sequence joins TRBV4-2 and TRBJ2-2, with 8 bases aligning to TRBD2. This CDR3 spans 17 amino acids. Germline trimming cut 0 bases from V and 4 bases from J; bases unmatched to any gene: 7. Per the germline V gene, CDR1 is LGHNA and CDR2 is YNFKEQ. In DNA, the CDR3 is TGTGCCAGCAGCCAAGATCAGGGACTAGGTAGCACCGGGGAGCTGTTTTTT. Translated: CASSQDQGLGSTGELFF.

This clone came up a few times. The chain is built from TRBV29-1 and TRBJ2-7; 12 bases line up with TRBD1. The CDR3 runs to 16 residues. V dropped 3 bases and J dropped 6; count of bases not matched to a gene: 12. The germline gives CDR1 SQVTM, CDR2 ANQGSEA. This chain's CDR3 is CSVEPLSGQGAGEQYF. CDR3 DNA: TGCAGCGTTGAGCCACTGTCGGGACAGGGGGCTGGCGAGCAGTACTTC.

The chain couples TRBV6-5 to TRBJ1-2; D is perhaps TRBD1 (6 bases). Trimming cost V 5 bases and J 4 bases, with 17 bases left between them. Germline V lookup: CDR1 MNHEY, CDR2 SVGAGI. The CDR3 loop spans 15 amino acids. This CDR3 reads CASSPQTGDFYGYTF. The CDR3 DNA reads TGTGCCAGCAGTCCCCAGACAGGAGACTTCTATGGCTACACCTTC.

This clone was seen a few times. This chain connects TRBV23-1 to TRBJ1-5; TRBD1 might be the D (5 bases). TRBV23-1 is placed among ORFs of uncertain function. The ends were cut back, 0 bases at V and 5 bases at J, with 11 bases in the middle. This CDR3 contains 15 residues. CDR3 in DNA: TGCGCCAGCAGTCAATCTGGGGGAGGGGATCAGCCCCAGCATTTT. Amino acid sequence: CASSQSGGGDQPQHF.

This clone was detected only a few times. The rearrangement uses TRBV23-1 and TRBJ1-2, with D unclear. Being an ORF, TRBV23-1 has a function that is uncertain. Trimming took off 2 bases at V and 9 bases at J, with 10 bases between the two ends. This CDR3 is built from 12 residues. The CDR3 region has the DNA TGCGCCAGCAGTCAACCCTGTGGGAGCTACACCTTC. Its protein is CASSQPCGSYTF.

Concerning this clone: Other DNA sequences of this sample code for an identical CDR3. For the CDR3, the DNA is TGCAGTGCTAGAGGGTACACTGAAGCTTTCTTT. This codes for CSARGYTEAFF. The J gene is TRBJ1-1, the V gene TRBV20-1; D unresolved. The CDR3 is made up of 11 amino acids. The germline V gene has CDR1 DFQATT and CDR2 SNEGSKA (reference sequence). Trimming took 1 base from V and 3 from J, leaving 3 bases between them.

This clone was detected a few times. This sequence joins TRBV5-4 and TRBJ1-1; TRBD1 matches at 7 bases. Germline CDR1 reads SGHNT; CDR2 reads YYREEE (reference sequence). Trimming cost V 2 bases and J 3 bases; bases outside gene matches: 4. This CDR3 region has 14 residues. This CDR3 reads CASSFVTGDTEAFF. DNA of the CDR3: TGTGCCAGCAGCTTTGTAACAGGGGACACTGAAGCTTTCTTT.

J is TRBJ1-5 and V is TRBV10-3, with 8 nucleotides matching TRBD1. V shed 2 bases and J 7 bases; nucleotides not matched to a gene: 1. This CDR3 is built from 13 residues. In germline, CDR1 is ENHRY, CDR2 SYGVKD. The CDR3: CAISETGGQPQHF. As DNA, the CDR3 is TGTGCCATCAGTGAGACAGGGGGGCAGCCCCAGCATTTT.

The sample holds a few counts of this clone. The chain employs TRBV4-3 and TRBJ1-2; D may be TRBD1 (6 bases). CDR1 and CDR2 (germline): LGHNA, YSLEER. The CDR3 consists of 15 residues. The V gene lost 6 bases and the J gene lost 4 bases, with 18 bases spanning the gap. The CDR3 loop is CASRAQGVDPYGYTF. The CDR3 coding sequence is TGCGCCAGCAGAGCACAGGGAGTCGACCCCTATGGCTACACCTTC.